Only a few counts were recorded for the clone carrying this TCR beta chain. No antigen is known for it. One entry per CDR3 protein results from TCRdb running MiXCR on the 5' RACE reads. The repertoire holds roughly 63,000 distinct CDR3 sequences, with roughly 7.4% as singletons. This sample is drawn from a study of T cells after yellow fever vaccination. Turning to the study itself: Fractions of low cell number were prepared using SMART-Seq v4 Ultra Low Input. Whole-study findings and limits: It was a weaker secondary response, yet one that peaked faster, at day 5 versus 15. CD4 and CD8 compartments shared a small share of clonotypes.

V was clipped by 0 bases and J by 0 bases; unmatched bases: 3. CDR3 size: 17 residues. The germline V gene has CDR1 SGHRS and CDR2 YFSETQ. This rearrangement joins TRBV5-1 to TRBJ2-1; 10 positions agree with TRBD2. The receptor was isolated from a man aged 30 to 39 who received the YFV17D yellow fever vaccine. Sequencing used CD8+ T cells sorted from PBMCs, obtained 15 days after the yellow fever booster vaccination. CDR3 region: CASSLDPSGSSYNEQFF. CDR3 nucleotides: TGCGCCAGCAGCTTGGACCCTAGCGGGAGCTCCTACAATGAGCAGTTCTTC.